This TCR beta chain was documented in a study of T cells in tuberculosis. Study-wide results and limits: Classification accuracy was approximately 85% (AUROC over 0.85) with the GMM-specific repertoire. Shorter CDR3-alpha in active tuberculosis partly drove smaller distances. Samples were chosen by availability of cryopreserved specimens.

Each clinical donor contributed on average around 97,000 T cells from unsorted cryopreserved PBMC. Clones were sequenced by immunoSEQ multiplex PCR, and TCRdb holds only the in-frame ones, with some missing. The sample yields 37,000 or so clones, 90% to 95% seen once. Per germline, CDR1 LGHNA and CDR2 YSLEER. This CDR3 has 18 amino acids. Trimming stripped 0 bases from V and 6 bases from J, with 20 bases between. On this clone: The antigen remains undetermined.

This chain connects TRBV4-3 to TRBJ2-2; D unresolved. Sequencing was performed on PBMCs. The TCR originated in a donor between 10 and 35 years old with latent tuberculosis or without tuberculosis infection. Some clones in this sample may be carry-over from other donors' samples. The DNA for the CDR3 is TGCGCCAGCAGCCAAGATACTCCGAGGTTTCGAGCCGCCGGGGAGCTGTTTTTT. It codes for CASSQDTPRFRAAGELFF.